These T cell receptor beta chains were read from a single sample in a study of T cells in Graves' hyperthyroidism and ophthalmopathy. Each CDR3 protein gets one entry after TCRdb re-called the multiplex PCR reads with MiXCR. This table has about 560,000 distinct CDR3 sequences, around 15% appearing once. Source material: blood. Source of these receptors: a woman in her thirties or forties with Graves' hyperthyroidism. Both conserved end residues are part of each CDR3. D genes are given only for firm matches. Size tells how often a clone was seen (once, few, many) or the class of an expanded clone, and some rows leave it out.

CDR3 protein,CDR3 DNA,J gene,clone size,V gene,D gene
CASSTPQGATEAFF,TGTGCCAGCAGCACTCCGCAGGGGGCCACTGAAGCTTTCTTT,TRBJ1-1,many,TRBV7-8,TRBD1
CASSSRRIPTHNEQFF,TGTGCCAGCAGCTCAAGGCGGATCCCAACCCACAATGAGCAGTTCTTC,TRBJ2-1,many,TRBV27,.
CSVGQIHEQYF,TGCAGCGTTGGACAGATCCACGAGCAGTACTTC,TRBJ2-7,few,TRBV29-1,.
CASSPVVDLAGGPKQYF,TGTGCCAGCAGCCCAGTTGTCGATCTAGCGGGAGGGCCCAAGCAGTACTTC,TRBJ2-7,few,TRBV4-2,TRBD2
CASSFDHRETDTQYF,TGCGCCAGCAGCTTCGATCACAGGGAGACAGATACGCAGTATTTT,TRBJ2-3,many,TRBV5-1,.
CASSPRGPNEKLFF,TGTGCCAGCAGCCCAAGGGGGCCCAATGAAAAACTGTTTTTT,TRBJ1-4,.,TRBV7-9,TRBD1
CASGGAGELFF,TGTGCCAGCGGGGGAGCCGGGGAGCTGTTTTTT,TRBJ2-2,.,TRBV4-2,.
CSALLLGQGEKLFF,TGCAGTGCTCTACTCCTTGGACAGGGGGAAAAACTGTTTTTT,TRBJ1-4,.,TRBV20-1,TRBD1
CASSRGTVAFF,TGTGCCAGCAGTCGCGGGACAGTAGCTTTCTTT,TRBJ1-1,many,TRBV12-3/TRBV12-4,TRBD1
CASTGQAASSANSPLHF,TGTGCCAGCACGGGACAGGCGGCTTCATCGGCCAATTCACCCCTCCACTTT,TRBJ1-6,few,TRBV28,TRBD1
CASSLPISVDTQYF,TGTGCCAGCAGTCTCCCGATAAGTGTAGATACGCAGTATTTT,TRBJ2-3,many,TRBV28,.
CASRRIPGQGGQPQHF,TGTGCCAGCAGGCGCATCCCGGGACAGGGAGGTCAGCCCCAGCATTTT,TRBJ1-5,many,TRBV2,TRBD1
CSVPASSGEQYF,TGCAGCGTTCCGGCCTCATCCGGCGAGCAGTACTTC,TRBJ2-7,.,TRBV29-1,.
CASSATGATYEQYF,TGCGCCAGCAGCGCTACGGGGGCCACCTACGAGCAGTACTTC,TRBJ2-7,many,TRBV5-1,.
CASSPRGWGSEPQEETQYF,TGTGCCAGCAGCCCCAGGGGCTGGGGATCCGAGCCCCAAGAAGAGACCCAGTACTTC,TRBJ2-5,many,TRBV7-3,.
CASSYGTANNEQFF,TGTGCCAGCAGTTATGGGACGGCCAACAATGAGCAGTTCTTC,TRBJ2-1,.,TRBV6-1,.
CAWSRTSKAYNEQFF,TGTGCCTGGAGCCGGACTAGCAAAGCCTACAATGAGCAGTTCTTC,TRBJ2-1,many,TRBV30,TRBD2
CASKGRASDNEKLFF,TGTGCCAGCAAGGGCAGGGCAAGCGATAATGAAAAACTGTTTTTT,TRBJ1-4,many,TRBV2,.
CASKRASTDTQYF,TGTGCCAGCAAGCGGGCTTCCACAGATACGCAGTATTTT,TRBJ2-3,few,TRBV6-2/TRBV6-3,.
CASRYEQFF,TGTGCCAGCCGGTATGAGCAGTTCTTC,TRBJ2-1,few,TRBV12-3/TRBV12-4,.
CASSFGQPGELFF,TGCGCCAGCAGCTTCGGACAGCCCGGGGAGCTGTTTTTT,TRBJ2-2,many,TRBV5-1,.
CASSRQVVTEAFF,TGTGCCAGCAGTAGACAGGTTGTCACTGAAGCTTTCTTT,TRBJ1-1,many,TRBV12-3/TRBV12-4,.
CASSPPTYGTGGPQPQHF,TGTGCCAGCAGCCCGCCAACTTATGGGACAGGGGGCCCTCAGCCCCAGCATTTT,TRBJ1-5,many,TRBV9,TRBD1
CASSHGDRGSGYTF,TGTGCCAGCAGCCACGGCGACAGGGGGAGTGGCTACACCTTC,TRBJ1-2,.,TRBV3-1,TRBD1
CASSSSSGRQSNYGYTF,.,TRBJ1-2,.,TRBV12-3/TRBV12-4,.
CASRRDLNEKLFF,TGTGCCAGCAGGAGGGACCTTAATGAAAAACTGTTTTTT,TRBJ1-4,few,TRBV2,.
CASSQRPTSTDTQYF,TGCGCCAGCAGCCAGCGCCCGACTAGCACAGATACGCAGTATTTT,TRBJ2-3,.,TRBV5-1,.
CSANGDHGYTF,TGCAGCGCGAACGGGGATCATGGCTACACCTTC,TRBJ1-2,.,TRBV29-1,.
CASSLSPGTSNTGELSF,TGCGCCAGCAGCCTATCGCCGGGGACTAGTAACACCGGGGAGCTGTCTTTT,TRBJ2-2,.,TRBV5-1,TRBD2